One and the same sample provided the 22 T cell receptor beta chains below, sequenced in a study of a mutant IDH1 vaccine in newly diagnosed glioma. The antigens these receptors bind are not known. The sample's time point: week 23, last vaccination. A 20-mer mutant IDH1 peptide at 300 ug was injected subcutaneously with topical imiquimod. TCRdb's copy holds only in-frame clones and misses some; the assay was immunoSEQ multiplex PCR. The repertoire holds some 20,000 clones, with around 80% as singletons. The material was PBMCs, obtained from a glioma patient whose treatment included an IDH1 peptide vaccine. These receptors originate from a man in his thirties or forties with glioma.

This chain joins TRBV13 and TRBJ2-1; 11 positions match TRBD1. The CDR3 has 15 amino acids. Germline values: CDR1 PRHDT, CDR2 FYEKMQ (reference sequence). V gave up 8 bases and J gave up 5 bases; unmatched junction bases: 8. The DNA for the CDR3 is TGTGCCAGCCGGACAGGGGGCGCGGCGAACAATGAGCAGTTCTTC. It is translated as CASRTGGAANNEQFF. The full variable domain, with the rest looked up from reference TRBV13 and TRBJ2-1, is AAGVIQSPRHLIKEKRETATLKCYPIPRHDTVYWYQQGPGQDPQFLISFYEKMQSDKGSIPDRFSAQQFSDYHSELNMSSLELGDSALYFCASRTGGAANNEQFFGPGTRLTVL.

The DNA of the CDR3 is TGTGCCAGCGGGGACGGTGGCTACACCTTC. This translates into CASGDGGYTF. The chain couples TRBV25-1 to TRBJ1-2, with D maybe TRBD1 (5 bases). CDR3 length: 10 residues. Germline V gives CDR1 MGHDK, CDR2 SYGVNS. V was pared by 8 bases and J by 7 bases, with 8 bases between.

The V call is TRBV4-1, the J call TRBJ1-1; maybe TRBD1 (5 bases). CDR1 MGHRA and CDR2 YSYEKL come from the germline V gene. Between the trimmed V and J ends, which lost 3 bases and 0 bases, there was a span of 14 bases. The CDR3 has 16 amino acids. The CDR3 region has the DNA TGCGCCAGCAGCCATTCTCCTGACAGTGTGAACACTGAAGCTTTCTTT. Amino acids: CASSHSPDSVNTEAFF.

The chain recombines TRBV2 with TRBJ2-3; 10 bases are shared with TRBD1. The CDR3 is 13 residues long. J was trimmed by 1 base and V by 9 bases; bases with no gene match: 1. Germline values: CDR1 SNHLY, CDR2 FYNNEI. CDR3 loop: CARGTGGTDTQYF. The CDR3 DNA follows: TGTGCCAGAGGGACAGGGGGCACAGATACGCAGTATTTT.

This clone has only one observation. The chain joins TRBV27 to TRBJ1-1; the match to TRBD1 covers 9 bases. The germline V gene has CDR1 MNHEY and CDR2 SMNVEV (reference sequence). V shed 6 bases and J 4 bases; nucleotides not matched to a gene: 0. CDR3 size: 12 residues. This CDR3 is CASRTGGTEAFF. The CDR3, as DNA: TGTGCCAGCAGGACAGGGGGCACTGAAGCTTTCTTT.

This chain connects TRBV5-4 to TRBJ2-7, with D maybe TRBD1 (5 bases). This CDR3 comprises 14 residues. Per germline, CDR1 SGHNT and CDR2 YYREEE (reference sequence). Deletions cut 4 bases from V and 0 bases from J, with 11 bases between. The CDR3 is CASSPGHFSYEQYF. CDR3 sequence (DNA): TGTGCCAGCAGCCCAGGACATTTCTCCTACGAGCAGTACTTC.

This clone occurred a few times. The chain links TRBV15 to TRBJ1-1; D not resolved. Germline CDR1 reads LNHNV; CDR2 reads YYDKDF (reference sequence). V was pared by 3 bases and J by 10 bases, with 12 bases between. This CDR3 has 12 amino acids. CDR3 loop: CATSRSPRVAFF. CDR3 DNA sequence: TGTGCCACCAGCAGGTCCCCGAGGGTAGCTTTCTTT.

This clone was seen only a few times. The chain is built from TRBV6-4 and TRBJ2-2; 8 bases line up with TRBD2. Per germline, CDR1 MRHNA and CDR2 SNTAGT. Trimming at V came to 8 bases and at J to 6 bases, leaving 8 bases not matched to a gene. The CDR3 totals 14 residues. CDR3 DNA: TGTGCCAGCTCAGGGAGCGGGAGCCCCGGGGAGCTGTTTTTT. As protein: CASSGSGSPGELFF.

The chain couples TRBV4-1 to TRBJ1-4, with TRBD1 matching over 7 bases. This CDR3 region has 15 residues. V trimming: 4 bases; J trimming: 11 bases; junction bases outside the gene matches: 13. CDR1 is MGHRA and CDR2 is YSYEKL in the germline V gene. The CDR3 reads CASSRPDREVDKLFF. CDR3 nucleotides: TGCGCCAGCAGCCGACCCGACAGGGAGGTGGATAAACTGTTTTTT.

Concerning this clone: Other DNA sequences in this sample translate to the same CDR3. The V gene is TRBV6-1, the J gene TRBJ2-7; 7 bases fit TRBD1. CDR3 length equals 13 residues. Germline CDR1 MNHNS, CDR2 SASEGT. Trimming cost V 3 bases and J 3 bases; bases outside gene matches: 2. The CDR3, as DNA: TGTGCCAGCAGTGAGGGGGACAGCTACGAGCAGTACTTC. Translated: CASSEGDSYEQYF.

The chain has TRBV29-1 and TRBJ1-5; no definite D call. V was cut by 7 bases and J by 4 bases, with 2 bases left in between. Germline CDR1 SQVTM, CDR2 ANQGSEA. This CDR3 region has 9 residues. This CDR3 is CSGNQPQHF. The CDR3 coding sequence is TGCAGCGGTAATCAGCCCCAGCATTTT.

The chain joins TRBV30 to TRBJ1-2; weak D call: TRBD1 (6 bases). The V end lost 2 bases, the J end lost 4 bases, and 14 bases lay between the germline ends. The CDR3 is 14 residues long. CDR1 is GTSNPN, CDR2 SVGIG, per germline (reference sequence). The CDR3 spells CAWSRNRASYGYTF. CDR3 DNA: TGTGCCTGGAGTAGGAACAGGGCCAGCTATGGCTACACCTTC.

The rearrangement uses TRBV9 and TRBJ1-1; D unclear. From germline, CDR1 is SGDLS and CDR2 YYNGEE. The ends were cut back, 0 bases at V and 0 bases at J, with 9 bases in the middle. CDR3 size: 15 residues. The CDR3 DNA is TGTGCCAGCAGCGTAGTAGGATCCATGAACACTGAAGCTTTCTTT. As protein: CASSVVGSMNTEAFF.

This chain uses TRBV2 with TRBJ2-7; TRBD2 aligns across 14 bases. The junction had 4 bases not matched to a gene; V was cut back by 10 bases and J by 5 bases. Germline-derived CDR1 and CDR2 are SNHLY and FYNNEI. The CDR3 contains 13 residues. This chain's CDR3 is CAKGTSGSNEQYF. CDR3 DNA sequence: TGTGCCAAGGGGACTAGCGGGAGCAACGAGCAGTACTTC. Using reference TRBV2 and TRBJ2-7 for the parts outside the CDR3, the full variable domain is EPEVTQTPSHQVTQMGQEVILRCVPISNHLYFYWYRQILGQKVEFLVSFYNNEISEKSEIFDDQFSVERPDGSNFTLKIRSTKLEDSAMYFCAKGTSGSNEQYFGPGTRLTVT.

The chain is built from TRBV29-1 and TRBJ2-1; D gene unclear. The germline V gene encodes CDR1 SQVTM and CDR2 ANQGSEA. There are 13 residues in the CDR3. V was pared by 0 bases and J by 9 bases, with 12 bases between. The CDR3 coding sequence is TGCAGCGTTGAAGACTCATCCGCCGCTGAGCAGTTCTTC. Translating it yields CSVEDSSAAEQFF.

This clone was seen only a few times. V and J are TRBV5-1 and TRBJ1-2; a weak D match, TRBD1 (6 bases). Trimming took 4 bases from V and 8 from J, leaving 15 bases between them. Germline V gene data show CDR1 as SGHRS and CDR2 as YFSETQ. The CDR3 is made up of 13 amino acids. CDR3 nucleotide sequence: TGCGCCAGCAGCATCGACAGGTTTGACGGCTACACCTTC. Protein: CASSIDRFDGYTF.

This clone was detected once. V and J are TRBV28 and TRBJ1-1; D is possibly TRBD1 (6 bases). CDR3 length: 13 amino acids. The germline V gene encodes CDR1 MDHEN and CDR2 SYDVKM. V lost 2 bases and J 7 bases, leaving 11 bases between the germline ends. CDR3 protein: CASSLGGTFEAFF. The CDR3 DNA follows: TGTGCCAGCAGTTTAGGTGGGACATTTGAAGCTTTCTTT. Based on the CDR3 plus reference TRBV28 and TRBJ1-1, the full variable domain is DVKVTQSSRYLVKRTGEKVFLECVQDMDHENMFWYRQDPGLGLRLIYFSYDVKMKEKGDIPEGYSVSREKKERFSLILESASTNQTSMYLCASSLGGTFEAFFGQGTRLTVV.

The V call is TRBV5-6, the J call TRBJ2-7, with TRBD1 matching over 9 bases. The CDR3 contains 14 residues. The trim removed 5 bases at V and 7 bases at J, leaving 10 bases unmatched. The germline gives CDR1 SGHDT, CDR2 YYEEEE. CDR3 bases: TGTGCCAGCAGTCCAGGGACAGGGCAAAGGGAGCAGTACTTC. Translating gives CASSPGTGQREQYF.

The CDR3 DNA reads as TGTGCCACCTCTTTCTTGGCGCGACGAACCTACAATGAGCAGTTCTTC. Encoded protein: CATSFLARRTYNEQFF. This rearrangement joins TRBV15 to TRBJ2-1; the D is unclear. The CDR3 covers 16 residues. Trimming removed 8 bases from V and 2 bases from J, with 19 bases in between. Germline V gene sequence: CDR1 LNHNV, CDR2 YYDKDF (reference sequence). Variable domain in full (rest from reference TRBV15 and TRBJ2-1): DAMVIQNPRYQVTQFGKPVTLSCSQTLNHNVMYWYQQKSSQAPKLLFHYYDKDFNNEADTPDNFQSRRPNTSFCFLDIRSPGLGDTAMYLCATSFLARRTYNEQFFGPGTRLTVL.

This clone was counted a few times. CDR3 in DNA: TGTGCCAGCAGTCGGGAGGGTGGGTCCCGAACGGATACGCAGTATTTT. This sequence encodes CASSREGGSRTDTQYF. V and J are TRBV2 and TRBJ2-3; 8 bases map to TRBD2. The CDR3 runs 16 residues. In germline, CDR1 is SNHLY, CDR2 FYNNEI. Germline trimming cut 5 bases from V and 6 bases from J; bases unmatched to any gene: 13.

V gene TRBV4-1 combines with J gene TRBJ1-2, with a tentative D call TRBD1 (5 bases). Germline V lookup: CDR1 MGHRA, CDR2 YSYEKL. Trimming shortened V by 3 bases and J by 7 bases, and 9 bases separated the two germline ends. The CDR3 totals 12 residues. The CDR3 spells CASSQGPGGYTF. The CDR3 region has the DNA TGCGCCAGCAGCCAGGGGCCCGGTGGCTACACCTTC.

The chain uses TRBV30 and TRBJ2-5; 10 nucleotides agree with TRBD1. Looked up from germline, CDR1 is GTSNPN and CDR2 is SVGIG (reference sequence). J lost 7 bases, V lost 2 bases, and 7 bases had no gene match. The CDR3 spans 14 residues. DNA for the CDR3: TGTGCCTGGAGTCTTCGGACAGGGGGGAGGACCCAGTACTTC. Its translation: CAWSLRTGGRTQYF.